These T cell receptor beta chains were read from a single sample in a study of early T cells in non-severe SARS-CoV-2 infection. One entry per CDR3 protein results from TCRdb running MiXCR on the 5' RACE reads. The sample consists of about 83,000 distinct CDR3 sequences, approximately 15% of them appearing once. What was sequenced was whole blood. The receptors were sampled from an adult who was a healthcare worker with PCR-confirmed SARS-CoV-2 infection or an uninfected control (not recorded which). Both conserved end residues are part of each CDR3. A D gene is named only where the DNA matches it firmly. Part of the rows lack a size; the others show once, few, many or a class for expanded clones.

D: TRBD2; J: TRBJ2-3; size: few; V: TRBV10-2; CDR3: CASGLAGVGAQYF; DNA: TGCGCCAGCGGACTAGCGGGGGTGGGTGCGCAGTATTTT
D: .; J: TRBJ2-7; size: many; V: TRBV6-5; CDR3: CASSREGGDYEQYF; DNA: TGTGCCAGCAGTCGAGAGGGGGGGGACTACGAGCAGTACTTC
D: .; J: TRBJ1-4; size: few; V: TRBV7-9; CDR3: CASSSAGTRNEKLFF; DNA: TGTGCCAGCAGCTCGGCCGGGACAAGGAATGAAAAACTGTTTTTT
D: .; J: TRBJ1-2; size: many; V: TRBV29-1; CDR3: CSVAGGSDRAYTF; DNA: TGCAGCGTTGCGGGTGGAAGCGATAGGGCCTACACCTTC
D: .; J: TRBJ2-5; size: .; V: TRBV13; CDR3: CASSLAGRRYQETQYF; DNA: TGTGCCAGCAGCTTAGCGGGGAGACGGTACCAAGAGACCCAGTACTTC
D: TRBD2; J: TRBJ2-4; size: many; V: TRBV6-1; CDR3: CASSLRSPRITGGGNIQYF; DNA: TGTGCCAGCAGTTTACGGTCCCCAAGGATTACGGGGGGAGGAAACATTCAGTACTTC
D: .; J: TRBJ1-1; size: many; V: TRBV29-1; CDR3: CSARLTENTEAFF; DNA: TGCAGCGCAAGACTGACTGAGAACACTGAAGCTTTCTTT
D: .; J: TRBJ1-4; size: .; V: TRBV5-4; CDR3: CASSEANGKLFF; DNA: TGTGCCAGCAGCGAAGCTAATGGAAAACTGTTTTTT
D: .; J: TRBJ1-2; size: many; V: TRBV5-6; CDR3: CASSLELQGHSNYGYTF; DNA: TGTGCCAGCAGCTTGGAGTTACAGGGCCACTCTAACTATGGCTACACCTTC
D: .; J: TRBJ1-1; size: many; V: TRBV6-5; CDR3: CASSGGGVETRWVAFF; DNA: TGTGCCAGCAGTGGGGGGGGAGTCGAAACCCGGTGGGTAGCTTTCTTT
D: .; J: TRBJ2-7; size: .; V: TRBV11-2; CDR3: CASSPYNEQYF; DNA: TGTGCCAGCAGCCCCTATAACGAGCAGTACTTC
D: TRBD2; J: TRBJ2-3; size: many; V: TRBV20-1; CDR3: CSASPLAGGMTDTQYF; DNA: TGCAGTGCTAGTCCCCTAGCGGGGGGGATGACAGATACGCAGTATTTT
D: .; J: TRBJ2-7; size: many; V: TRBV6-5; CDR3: CASSYGATGRSYEQYF; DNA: TGTGCCAGCAGTTACGGTGCGACAGGACGCTCCTACGAGCAGTACTTC
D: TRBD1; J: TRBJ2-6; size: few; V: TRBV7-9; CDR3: CASSLGTGGAGANVLTF; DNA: TGTGCCAGCAGCTTAGGGACAGGGGGCGCTGGGGCCAACGTCCTGACTTTC
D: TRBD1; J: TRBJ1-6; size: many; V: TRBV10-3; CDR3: CAAKGAVNSPLHF; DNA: TGTGCCGCAAAGGGGGCAGTTAATTCACCCCTCCACTTT
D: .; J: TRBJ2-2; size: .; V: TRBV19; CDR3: CASSPRGGNTGELFF; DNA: TGTGCCAGTAGTCCCCGAGGGGGTAACACCGGGGAGCTGTTTTTT
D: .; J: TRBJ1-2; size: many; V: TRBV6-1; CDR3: CAIKRGGVGGYTF; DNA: TGTGCCATCAAACGGGGGGGCGTTGGTGGCTACACCTTC
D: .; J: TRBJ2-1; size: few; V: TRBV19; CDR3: CASSMRGAYNEQFF; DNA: TGTGCCAGTAGTATGCGGGGAGCCTACAATGAGCAGTTCTTC
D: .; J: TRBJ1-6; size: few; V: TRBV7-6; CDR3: CASSLGDPGSPLHF; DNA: TGTGCCAGCAGCTTAGGGGATCCGGGTTCACCCCTCCACTTT
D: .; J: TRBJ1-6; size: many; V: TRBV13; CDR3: CASSLESLFEGRNSPLHF; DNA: TGTGCCAGCAGCTTAGAGTCCCTTTTTGAGGGGCGCAATTCACCCCTCCACTTT
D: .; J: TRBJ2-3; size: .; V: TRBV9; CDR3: CASSVEGSTDTQYF; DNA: TGTGCCAGCAGCGTAGAGGGTTCCACAGATACGCAGTATTTT
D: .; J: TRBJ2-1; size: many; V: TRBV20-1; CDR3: CSAIYLRTGYNEQFF; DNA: TGCAGTGCTATCTATCTCCGGACTGGATACAATGAGCAGTTCTTC
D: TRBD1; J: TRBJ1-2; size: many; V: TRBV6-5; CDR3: CASSTDRGLANYGYTF; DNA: TGTGCCAGCAGCACGGACAGGGGGCTCGCTAACTATGGCTACACCTTC
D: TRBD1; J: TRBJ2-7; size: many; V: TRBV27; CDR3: CASSSRDRGSEQYF; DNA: TGTGCCAGCAGTTCCCGGGACAGGGGCAGCGAGCAGTACTTC
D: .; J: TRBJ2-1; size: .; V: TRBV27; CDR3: CASSGRRGEQFF; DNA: TGTGCCAGCAGTGGCCGGCGGGGTGAGCAGTTCTTC
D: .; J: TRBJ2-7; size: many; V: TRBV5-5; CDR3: CASSLQGLGVYEQYF; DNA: TGTGCCAGCAGCTTGCAGGGCCTCGGGGTCTACGAGCAGTACTTC
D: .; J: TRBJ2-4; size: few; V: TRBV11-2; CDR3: CASSLSWASLAKNIQYF; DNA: TGTGCCAGCAGCTTAAGTTGGGCCTCCTTGGCCAAAAACATTCAGTACTTC
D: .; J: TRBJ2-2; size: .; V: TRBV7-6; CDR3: CASSLATQSRYTGELFF; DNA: TGTGCCAGCAGCTTAGCCACGCAAAGCCGGTACACCGGGGAGCTGTTTTTT
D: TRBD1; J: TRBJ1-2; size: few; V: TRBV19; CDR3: CASSKGQAAYGYTF; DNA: TGTGCCAGTAGTAAAGGACAGGCTGCCTATGGCTACACCTTC
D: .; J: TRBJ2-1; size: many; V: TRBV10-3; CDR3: CAISESIRTGGPGNEQFF; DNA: TGTGCCATCAGTGAGTCGATCCGGACCGGGGGGCCCGGCAATGAGCAGTTCTTC
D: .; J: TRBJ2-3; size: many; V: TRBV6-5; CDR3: CASSNEDTQYF; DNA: TGTGCCAGCAGTAACGAAGATACGCAGTATTTT
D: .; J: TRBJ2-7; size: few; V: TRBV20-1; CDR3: CSARDADRRYEQYF; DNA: TGCAGTGCTAGAGATGCTGACAGACGTTACGAGCAGTACTTC
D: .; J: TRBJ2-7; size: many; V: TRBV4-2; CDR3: CASRGSRAGAYEQYF; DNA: TGTGCCAGCAGGGGATCCCGCGCAGGAGCCTACGAGCAGTACTTC
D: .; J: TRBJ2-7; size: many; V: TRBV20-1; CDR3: CSARQLNSGVVGEQYF; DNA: TGCAGTGCTAGACAGCTTAATTCGGGCGTAGTGGGCGAGCAGTACTTC
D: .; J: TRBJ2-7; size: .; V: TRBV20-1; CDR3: CSAIRDTGVYEQYF; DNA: TGCAGTGCCATCCGGGACACGGGGGTCTACGAGCAGTACTTC
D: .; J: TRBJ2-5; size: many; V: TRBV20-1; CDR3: CSARDHILDQYF; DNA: TGCAGTGCTAGGGACCACATTTTGGACCAGTACTTC
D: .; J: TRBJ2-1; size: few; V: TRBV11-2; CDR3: CASSRFPTSPNEQFF; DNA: TGTGCCAGCAGCCGCTTCCCTACTAGTCCTAATGAGCAGTTCTTC
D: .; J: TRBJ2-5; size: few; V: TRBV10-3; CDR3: CAISEPRAGITETQYF; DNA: TGTGCCATCAGTGAGCCTCGGGCCGGAATCACCGAGACCCAGTACTTC
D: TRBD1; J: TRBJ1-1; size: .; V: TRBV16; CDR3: CASSHGDRAGAFF; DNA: TGTGCCAGCAGCCACGGGGACAGGGCCGGAGCTTTCTTT
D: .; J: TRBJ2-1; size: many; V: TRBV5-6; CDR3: CASSLAGAYNEQFF; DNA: TGTGCCAGCAGCTTGGCCGGGGCCTACAATGAGCAGTTCTTC